A single T cell receptor (beta chain) is shown here with its context. The CDR3 is 13 residues long. Germline CDR1 LNHDA, CDR2 SQIVND (reference sequence). V was trimmed by 7 bases and J by 1 base, leaving 10 bases between them. Per the authors' pipeline: Counts of nucleated cells, estimated from reference gene primer amplification, were obtained. Repertoires were generated with immunoSEQ multiplex PCR, while TCRdb's copy carries only in-frame clones and drops some. Clone size and V and J calls were adopted from that table, with D and trimming inferred from the DNA. The data hold approximately 45,000 clones, with roughly 90% observed a single time. The data derive from a study of blood T cell repertoires in COVID-19. Across the study: From the United States, Italy and Spain came samples of acute and convalescent COVID-19. The cDNA or gDNA used as material had been derived from T cells, B-cell-depleted T cells, or PBMCs.

The chain is built from TRBV19 and TRBJ1-1; no clear D gene. The source is a human donor in a cohort sampled during active COVID-19. The sample taken for sequencing was peripheral blood. CDR3 region: CASIPPENTEAFF. The CDR3 DNA follows: TGTGCCAGTATCCCCCCAGAGAACACTGAAGCTTTCTTT.